Each of the 14 T cell receptor beta chains below was sequenced from the same sample in a study of cytomegalovirus exposure and HLA in healthy donors. The PCR ran on 60 Vbeta and 13 Jbeta primers. The protocol was immunoSEQ multiplex PCR, while the TCRdb copy is restricted to in-frame clones and leaves out a portion. Among some 150,000 clones listed, about 72% were seen once. Sequences were obtained from PBMCs. These receptors were taken from a human donor in good health.

This clone was counted a few times. The genes are TRBV5-6 and TRBJ1-2, with 8 bases fitting TRBD1. This CDR3 is built from 16 residues. The germline CDR1 and CDR2 sequences are SGHDT and YYEEEE. Germline trimming cut 0 bases from V and 2 bases from J; bases unmatched to any gene: 6. Here the CDR3 DNA reads TGTGCCAGCAGCTTGGGGGCAAGGACAGGGAACTATGGCTACACCTTC. Its translation is CASSLGARTGNYGYTF. Combining the CDR3 with reference TRBV5-6 and TRBJ1-2 gives the whole variable domain DAGVTQSPTHLIKTRGQQVTLRCSPKSGHDTVSWYQQALGQGPQFIFQYYEEEERQRGNFPDRFSGHQFPNYSSELNVNALLLGDSALYLCASSLGARTGNYGYTFGSGTRLTVV.

This clone was found once. The rearrangement links TRBV7-2 to TRBJ1-6; D gene uncertain. This CDR3 is built from 13 residues. Trimming removed 3 bases from V and 8 bases from J, with 8 bases in between. From germline, CDR1 is SGHTA and CDR2 FQGNSA. The CDR3 protein is CASSFEGYSPLHF. The CDR3 region has the DNA TGTGCCAGCAGCTTTGAGGGATATTCACCCCTCCACTTT.

The J gene is TRBJ1-4, the V gene TRBV27, with 7 bases that match TRBD1. The CDR3 has 15 amino acids. Germline CDR1 MNHEY, CDR2 SMNVEV (reference sequence). The V and J ends lost 10 bases and 5 bases, in that order; junction bases with no gene match: 13. Here the CDR3 reads CATKRLGQANEKLFF. CDR3 sequence (DNA): TGTGCCACCAAACGTCTCGGACAGGCAAATGAAAAACTGTTTTTT.

The rearrangement joins TRBV4-1 to TRBJ2-6, with D tentatively TRBD2 (6 bases). The V and J ends lost 7 bases and 0 bases respectively, with 25 bases between them. CDR1 is MGHRA and CDR2 is YSYEKL in the germline V gene. The CDR3 has 20 residues. CDR3 DNA sequence: TGCGCCAGCACTCCAGAAACGCCCAAGCGGGTCCCCTCTGGGGCCAACGTCCTGACTTTC. Encoded protein: CASTPETPKRVPSGANVLTF.

This sequence joins TRBV18 and TRBJ2-5; TRBD1 agrees at 7 bases. The CDR3 extends over 12 amino acids. Germline values: CDR1 KGHSH, CDR2 LQKENI. V was clipped by 5 bases and J by 5 bases; unmatched bases: 2. In DNA, the CDR3 is TGTGCCAGCTCAAAGGACAGGGAGACCCAGTACTTC. It is translated as CASSKDRETQYF.

The gene calls are TRBV19 and TRBJ1-2, with a possible D match to TRBD1 (5 bases). CDR3 length: 14 residues. With 3 bases removed from V and 4 bases from J, the gap between germline ends came to 12 bases. Germline values: CDR1 LNHDA, CDR2 SQIVND (reference sequence). As DNA, the CDR3 is TGTGCCAGTAGTATGGTGGGGGAGGGCTATGGCTACACCTTC. It specifies CASSMVGEGYGYTF.

The count of this clone is one. CDR3 sequence (DNA): TGTGCCAGCAGTTTATCGGTAGCGGGGGGCCAAGAGACCCAGTACTTC. It is translated as CASSLSVAGGQETQYF. The J gene is TRBJ2-5, the V gene TRBV27, with 10 positions matching TRBD2. Germline CDR1 MNHEY, CDR2 SMNVEV (reference sequence). V shed 0 bases and J 1 base; nucleotides not matched to a gene: 2. This CDR3 region has 16 residues.

The J gene is TRBJ2-3, the V gene TRBV7-9; TRBD2 is a possible D gene (6 bases). The germline V gene encodes CDR1 SEHNR and CDR2 FQNEAQ (reference sequence). Trimming left V 8 bases short and J 1 base short, with 16 bases between. This CDR3 has 15 amino acids. CDR3 sequence: CASSGGGTGTDTQYF. In DNA, the CDR3 is TGTGCCAGCTCCGGTGGGGGGACGGGCACAGATACGCAGTATTTT.

The chain couples TRBV9 to TRBJ1-6; D is uncertain. The CDR3 runs 13 residues. Germline assignment: CDR1 SGDLS and CDR2 YYNGEE. The germline V and J ends were trimmed by 4 bases and 7 bases, with 9 bases remaining between them. The CDR3 region has the DNA TGTGCCAGCAGCACAACACAAAATTCACCCCTCCACTTT. Translation: CASSTTQNSPLHF.

The rearrangement joins TRBV7-3 to TRBJ2-1; 8 positions agree with TRBD2. The CDR3 loop spans 17 amino acids. The germline gives CDR1 SGHTA, CDR2 FQGTGA. V dropped 2 bases and J dropped 0; count of bases not matched to a gene: 6. The CDR3 region has the DNA TGTGCCAGCAGCTTAGGGAATAGCGGGGCCTCCTACAATGAGCAGTTCTTC. Translated: CASSLGNSGASYNEQFF. Using reference TRBV7-3 and TRBJ2-1 for the parts outside the CDR3, the full variable domain is GAGVSQTPSNKVTEKGKYVELRCDPISGHTALYWYRQSLGQGPEFLIYFQGTGAADDSGLPNDRFFAVRPEGSVSTLKIQRTERGDSAVYLCASSLGNSGASYNEQFFGPGTRLTVL.

The chain couples TRBV5-1 to TRBJ2-2, with D hard to call. Germline-derived CDR1 and CDR2 are SGHRS and YFSETQ. This CDR3 contains 15 residues. Trimming pared 0 bases from V and 0 bases from J, leaving 6 bases between. DNA for the CDR3: TGCGCCAGCAGCTTGGGAACTCCGAACACCGGGGAGCTGTTTTTT. Its protein is CASSLGTPNTGELFF.

The V gene is TRBV9, the J gene TRBJ1-4; a possible D gene is TRBD1 (6 bases). CDR1 is SGDLS and CDR2 is YYNGEE in the germline V gene. The V end was cut by 4 bases, the J end by 0 bases, with 13 bases between. The CDR3 has 16 residues. The CDR3 DNA reads TGTGCCAGCAGCCAAAGGGGACATGCAACTAATGAAAAACTGTTTTTT. This sequence encodes CASSQRGHATNEKLFF.

The gene calls are TRBV23-1 and TRBJ1-4, with D hard to call. TRBV23-1 counts as an open reading frame of uncertain function. The V end was cut by 4 bases, the J end by 10 bases, with 13 bases between. There are 13 residues in the CDR3. Here the CDR3 DNA reads TGCGCCAGCAGTCGACGGACCGGAGGAAAACTGTTTTTT. It encodes CASSRRTGGKLFF.

The chain combines TRBV9 with TRBJ2-2, with TRBD2 matching 7 bases. J was trimmed by 2 bases and V by 1 base; bases with no gene match: 2. Germline lookup yields CDR1 SGDLS and CDR2 YYNGEE. This CDR3 contains 15 residues. The CDR3 DNA reads as TGTGCCAGCAGCGTACGGGGGGAAAACACCGGGGAGCTGTTTTTT. It is translated as CASSVRGENTGELFF.